A selection of T cell receptor beta chains follows, all from one sample in a study of cytomegalovirus exposure and HLA in healthy donors. The method was immunoSEQ multiplex PCR; TCRdb's version includes in-frame clones alone and lacks a portion of them. The sample carries about 200,000 clones, roughly three quarters recorded once. Sequenced: PBMCs. The receptors stem from a man aged 50 to 59 in good health and CMV-seronegative. Each CDR3 is given with its conserved first and last residue. A D gene is named only where the DNA matches it firmly. Size tells how often a clone was seen (once, few, many) or the class of an expanded clone, and some rows leave it out.

CDR3 DNA | CDR3 protein | J gene | clone size | V gene | D gene
TGTGCCAGCAGTTACGATATGAGCAGGGGGTCCTACGAGCAGTACTTC | CASSYDMSRGSYEQYF | TRBJ2-7 | - | TRBV6-5 | TRBD1
TGTGCCAGCAGCTTTAAGGGCTACGGCGGGACCGGGGAGCTGTTTTTT | CASSFKGYGGTGELFF | TRBJ2-2 | - | TRBV7-3 | -
TGTGCCACCAAAAAGAACACTGAAGCTTTCTTT | CATKKNTEAFF | TRBJ1-1 | many | TRBV6-5 | -
TGCAGCGTTGGGGAGGACCCTGGGGCCAACGTCCTGACTTTC | CSVGEDPGANVLTF | TRBJ2-6 | few | TRBV29-1 | -
TGTGCCAGCAGTTACTCTGCTCAGGGTTCCTACGAGCAGTACTTC | CASSYSAQGSYEQYF | TRBJ2-7 | - | TRBV6-5 | -
TGCGCCAGCAGCCAAGGGACTAGCACAGATACGCAGTATTTT | CASSQGTSTDTQYF | TRBJ2-3 | - | TRBV4-1 | -
TGTGCCAGCAGGGACAGACAGGGCACCGGGGAGCTGTTTTTT | CASRDRQGTGELFF | TRBJ2-2 | - | TRBV6-1 | TRBD1
TGTGCCAGCAGTTATCGGAACACCATATATTTT | CASSYRNTIYF | TRBJ1-3 | - | TRBV28 | -
TGTGCCAGCAGCTCCAGGGGACAGGGCGGGTACGAGCAGTACTTC | CASSSRGQGGYEQYF | TRBJ2-7 | - | TRBV11-2 | TRBD1
TGTGCCAGCAGTACTAGCGGGAATTACGAGCAGTACTTC | CASSTSGNYEQYF | TRBJ2-7 | - | TRBV2 | TRBD2
TGTGCCAGCAGCTCTAGCGGGAGTCGAACCGGGGAGCTGTTTTTT | CASSSSGSRTGELFF | TRBJ2-2 | - | TRBV28 | TRBD2
TGTGCCAGCAGTTTTCCCCAAAGCCGCGAGCAGTACTTC | CASSFPQSREQYF | TRBJ2-7 | - | TRBV28 | -
TGTGCCAGCAGTTCCTCGACTAGCGGGAGTGCGAATGAGCAGTTCTTC | CASSSSTSGSANEQFF | TRBJ2-1 | - | TRBV6-6 | TRBD2
TGCAGCGTTGGAGGGACTAGCGGGAGTTACGAGCAGTACTTC | CSVGGTSGSYEQYF | TRBJ2-7 | - | TRBV29-1 | TRBD2
TGCGCCAGCAGCCGTGGCCCCCAGAGCACAGATACGCAGTATTTT | CASSRGPQSTDTQYF | TRBJ2-3 | - | TRBV5-1 | -
TGTGCCAGCAGCGCCCCGGGGGTGGGCACAGATACGCAGTATTTT | CASSAPGVGTDTQYF | TRBJ2-3 | - | TRBV11-2 | -
TGTGCCAGCAGCGTGGCTAGCGGGGAGGTGCAGTTCTTC | CASSVASGEVQFF | TRBJ2-1 | - | TRBV9 | TRBD2
TGTGCCAGCGGCAGTTTTGGCACAGATACGCAGTATTTT | CASGSFGTDTQYF | TRBJ2-3 | - | TRBV2 | -
TGTGCCAGCAGTTCCATTGGACAGGGGGCTCCCTATGGCTACACCTTC | CASSSIGQGAPYGYTF | TRBJ1-2 | - | TRBV28 | TRBD1
TGCGCCAGCAGCTTGGGGCAGCCTCGGGTCAATCAGCCCCAGCATTTT | CASSLGQPRVNQPQHF | TRBJ1-5 | - | TRBV5-1 | -
TGTGCCAGCACCTACCGAACGGGAGAGGTACAAGAGACCCAGTACTTC | CASTYRTGEVQETQYF | TRBJ2-5 | - | TRBV28 | -
TGTGCCAGCGGATTAGCGCGCACCTACGAGCAGTACTTC | CASGLARTYEQYF | TRBJ2-7 | - | TRBV7-2 | -
TGTGCCAGCAGCTCCAGCCGTCTAGCGGAGATCTCCTACAATGAGCAGTTCTTC | CASSSSRLAEISYNEQFF | TRBJ2-1 | - | TRBV9 | TRBD2
TGTGCCAGCAGCTTGAGTCAGAACACTGAAGCTTTCTTT | CASSLSQNTEAFF | TRBJ1-1 | - | TRBV7-6 | -
TGTGCCAGCAGCTTGGGCGGTGAGACTGAAGCTTTCTTT | CASSLGGETEAFF | TRBJ1-1 | few | TRBV5-5 | -
TGTGCCAGCACCGGGACAGCCAGGGTCGAGACCCAGTACTTC | CASTGTARVETQYF | TRBJ2-5 | - | TRBV2 | TRBD1
TGTGCCTGGCGACGGACTAGCAGTCTAATCTTCCACGAGCAGTACTTC | CAWRRTSSLIFHEQYF | TRBJ2-7 | - | TRBV30 | TRBD2
TGTGCCAGCAGCTTAGTGACTAGCGCGGCAGATACGCAGTATTTT | CASSLVTSAADTQYF | TRBJ2-3 | - | TRBV11-2 | TRBD2
TGTGCCAGCAGTTACTCCCAGGGGGCCGATACGCAGTATTTT | CASSYSQGADTQYF | TRBJ2-3 | - | TRBV6-5 | TRBD1
TGTGCCAGCAGTTTACCCCAGGGGCCCACTGAAGCTTTCTTT | CASSLPQGPTEAFF | TRBJ1-1 | - | TRBV28 | -
TGTGCCAGCAGCCCATGGTTTAGGACTAGCGGCTACGAGCAGTACTTC | CASSPWFRTSGYEQYF | TRBJ2-7 | - | TRBV5-6 | TRBD2
TGCGCCAGCAGCCAACAGATGGGACTAACCTACAATGAGCAGTTCTTC | CASSQQMGLTYNEQFF | TRBJ2-1 | - | TRBV4-1 | TRBD2
TGTGCCAGCAGTCTAAGGGGTGAGCAGTTCTTC | CASSLRGEQFF | TRBJ2-1 | - | TRBV28 | -
TGTGCCAGCAGCCAGAAGGGGACAGAAGATGGGAACACCATATATTTT | CASSQKGTEDGNTIYF | TRBJ1-3 | - | TRBV4-2 | TRBD1
TGTGCCAGCAGCGCCCGACTAAACTACAATGAGCAGTTCTTC | CASSARLNYNEQFF | TRBJ2-1 | - | TRBV9 | -
TGTGCCAGCAGCCCTCGGGCAGGGTTAATCTATGGCTACACCTTC | CASSPRAGLIYGYTF | TRBJ1-2 | few | TRBV27 | -
TGTGCCAGCAGCGACCTACCCGGGACAGGGTTAATTACTGAAGCTTTCTTT | CASSDLPGTGLITEAFF | TRBJ1-1 | - | TRBV9 | TRBD1
TGTGCCAGCAGTGTAGATATCCAAGAGACCCAGTACTTC | CASSVDIQETQYF | TRBJ2-5 | - | TRBV2 | -
TGCGCCAGCAGCGCGACAGGGATTGCCTCCTACGAGCAGTACTTC | CASSATGIASYEQYF | TRBJ2-7 | few | TRBV10-1 | TRBD1
TGTGCCAGCAGCAAGCAGGGAACCTACGAGCAGTACTTC | CASSKQGTYEQYF | TRBJ2-7 | - | TRBV2 | -
TGTGCCAGCAGTGACTCCGGGGGGGGCGGCTATGGCTACACCTTC | CASSDSGGGGYGYTF | TRBJ1-2 | - | TRBV25-1 | -
TGTGCCAGCAGTATGAAGACTAGCGGGAGAGGTGAGCAGTTCTTC | CASSMKTSGRGEQFF | TRBJ2-1 | - | TRBV27 | TRBD2
TGTTCCAGCAGCTTACTAGCGGGAGACCCCAATGAGCAGTTCTTC | CSSSLLAGDPNEQFF | TRBJ2-1 | - | TRBV7-9 | TRBD2
TGTGCCAGCAGTCTCTCGGGGGGGTTCCAGGTGGAGCAGTACTTC | CASSLSGGFQVEQYF | TRBJ2-7 | - | TRBV6-5 | TRBD2
TGCAGCGTTGAGTACACGGGAAACACCATATATTTT | CSVEYTGNTIYF | TRBJ1-3 | once | TRBV29-1 | -
TGTGCCAGTACCTATTCAGACAGGGCGGGCGGCTACACCTTC | CASTYSDRAGGYTF | TRBJ1-2 | - | TRBV19 | TRBD1
TGTGCCAGCAGCTTAGCGCGGGGAAGTGCCTCTCCGGGTGAGCAGTTCTTC | CASSLARGSASPGEQFF | TRBJ2-1 | - | TRBV7-9 | -
TGTGCCAGCAGTGAAGCGCCCCGGGGTGGTCAGCCCCAGCATTTT | CASSEAPRGGQPQHF | TRBJ1-5 | few | TRBV6-1 | -
TGTGCCAGCAGTTTCGGGGACAGGGGACGTCAGCCCCAGCATTTT | CASSFGDRGRQPQHF | TRBJ1-5 | - | TRBV28 | TRBD1
TGTGCCAGCAGCGGGCTGGGACAGGGGGATGAGACCCAGTACTTC | CASSGLGQGDETQYF | TRBJ2-5 | - | TRBV5-6 | TRBD1
TGTGCCAGCAGTTCGAGGGAAGCGGCGAGGCAAGAGACCCAGTACTTC | CASSSREAARQETQYF | TRBJ2-5 | - | TRBV11-2 | -
TGTGCCAGCAGTAACCTCCGGGACAGGGGGCCAGATACGCAGTATTTT | CASSNLRDRGPDTQYF | TRBJ2-3 | - | TRBV27 | TRBD1
TGTGCCAGCAGCTCTTATAGCAATCAGCCCCAGCATTTT | CASSSYSNQPQHF | TRBJ1-5 | - | TRBV27 | -
TGTGCTAGCAGCTCTGCGGAGGGGCGCGAGCAGTACTTC | CASSSAEGREQYF | TRBJ2-7 | - | TRBV7-7 | -
TGTGCCAGCAGTTCCCAGTTAAACTATGGCTACACCTTC | CASSSQLNYGYTF | TRBJ1-2 | - | TRBV28 | -
TGTGCCAGCAGAAGATCTCTGGCAGGAAACTACACCTTC | CASRRSLAGNYTF | TRBJ1-2 | few | TRBV6-8 | -